These 16 T cell receptor beta chains came from one sample sequenced in a study of human T cells and chemical hapten exposure. Regarding time point: patch test 1, 2 weeks after DPC sensitization. Treatment noted: therapeutic diphenylcyclopropenone sensitization with weekly scalp DPC. MiXCR was run by TCRdb on the RACE reads, yielding one entry per CDR3 protein. The profile shows about 360,000 distinct CDR3 sequences, roughly 4.8% of them singletons. This sample comprised whole blood, obtained in connection with sensitization to the hapten diphenylcyclopropenone (DPC). These receptors all come from a woman aged 45-59 years with alopecia areata. Some clones in this sample may be carry-over from other donors' samples.

The rearrangement joins TRBV5-4 to TRBJ2-6, with no clear D. Trimming removed 4 bases at V and 8 bases at J, with 10 bases between. The CDR3 covers 13 residues. Per germline, CDR1 SGHNT and CDR2 YYREEE (reference sequence). The CDR3 spells CASSLFNTNVLTF. The CDR3 coding sequence is TGTGCCAGCAGCCTGTTTAATACCAACGTCCTGACTTTC.

J is TRBJ2-7 and V is TRBV28; D might be TRBD2 (5 bases). This CDR3 spans 12 amino acids. The V end was cut by 3 bases, the J end by 3 bases, with 6 bases between. Germline CDR1 and CDR2: MDHEN and SYDVKM. The CDR3 loop reads CASSFGLYEQYF. The CDR3 nucleotides are TGTGCCAGCAGTTTTGGACTCTACGAGCAGTACTTC.

This rearrangement joins TRBV12-3 or TRBV12-4 to TRBJ1-1; 8 nucleotides align to TRBD1. V dropped 3 bases and J dropped 0; count of bases not matched to a gene: 12. The CDR3 sequence is 18 residues long. CDR3 nucleotide sequence: TGTGCCAGCAGTTTGCCCCCAGGGGGCCGGGACCTGAACACTGAAGCTTTCTTT. This sequence encodes CASSLPPGGRDLNTEAFF.

This clonotype occurred many times. The rearrangement links TRBV18 to TRBJ2-7; 8 nucleotides match TRBD2. V was pared by 0 bases and J by 0 bases, with 4 bases of the junction left unmatched. The CDR3 is made up of 16 amino acids. Germline CDR1 reads KGHSH; CDR2 reads LQKENI. CDR3 DNA: TGTGCCAGCTCACCACCGGGGAGCGGGAGCTCCTACGAGCAGTACTTC. It codes for CASSPPGSGSSYEQYF.

This clonotype was detected ten times or more. The V gene is TRBV7-9, the J gene TRBJ1-1; D not resolved. In germline, CDR1 is SEHNR, CDR2 FQNEAQ (reference sequence). Trimming took 0 bases from V and 8 from J, leaving 4 bases between them. The CDR3 consists of 11 residues. The CDR3 coding sequence is TGTGCCAGCAGCTTAGCGCTAGAAGCTTTCTTT. Translated, it gives CASSLALEAFF.

This clonotype was detected many times. The chain couples TRBV12-3 or TRBV12-4 to TRBJ2-3; 10 bases match TRBD2. The CDR3 is made up of 18 amino acids. V lost 4 bases and J lost 6; bases outside the gene matches: 16. The CDR3 spells CASSYALGSGGERDTQYF. Here the CDR3 DNA reads TGTGCCAGCAGTTATGCCCTGGGCAGCGGGGGGGAGAGGGATACGCAGTATTTT.

This clonotype has just a few counts. The gene calls are TRBV4-3 and TRBJ2-2; 9 bases align to TRBD1. V trimming: 6 bases; J trimming: 5 bases; junction bases outside the gene matches: 7. This CDR3 has 15 residues. Germline V lookup: CDR1 LGHNA, CDR2 YSLEER. As DNA, the CDR3 is TGCGCCAGCAGTCTAATTGGACAGGGGACCGGGGAGCTGTTTTTT. Protein product: CASSLIGQGTGELFF.

This clonotype appeared a few times. The chain couples TRBV20-1 to TRBJ2-3; 7 bases fit TRBD2. The CDR3 length is 16 residues. Trimming at V came to 0 bases and at J to 5 bases, leaving 11 bases not matched to a gene. The germline V gene has CDR1 DFQATT and CDR2 SNEGSKA (reference sequence). The CDR3 loop reads CSARDQSSRGRDTQYF. The CDR3 bases are TGCAGTGCTAGAGATCAGAGTAGCCGCGGGAGAGATACGCAGTATTTT.

Only a few counts were recorded for this clonotype. J is TRBJ1-4 and V is TRBV5-1, with D tentatively TRBD1 (6 bases). The CDR3 runs to 14 residues. The V gene's germline CDR1 is SGHRS and CDR2 YFSETQ. Deletions cut 0 bases from V and 7 bases from J, with 10 bases between. CDR3 sequence reads: CASSLGQVSEKLFF. The CDR3 nucleotides are TGCGCCAGCAGCTTGGGACAGGTGTCTGAAAAACTGTTTTTT.

This clonotype was observed a few times. The chain joins TRBV6-5 to TRBJ2-5; D not certain. Trimming removed 2 bases from V and 0 bases from J, with 4 bases in between. Germline V gene sequence: CDR1 MNHEY, CDR2 SVGAGI. The CDR3 loop spans 13 amino acids. The CDR3 coding sequence is TGTGCCAGCAGTTACGGCCACCAAGAGACCCAGTACTTC. Encoded protein: CASSYGHQETQYF.

The genes are TRBV29-1 and TRBJ1-2, with 8 bases identical to TRBD1. V trimming: 6 bases; J trimming: 9 bases; junction bases outside the gene matches: 6. Germline V gene sequence: CDR1 SQVTM, CDR2 ANQGSEA. The CDR3 spans 11 residues. The DNA for the CDR3 is TGCAGCGTCATGGACAGGGCGAGCTACACCTTC. It codes for CSVMDRASYTF.

This clonotype appeared many times. The V gene is TRBV29-1, the J gene TRBJ1-2, with unresolved D. CDR3 size: 14 residues. V was pared by 8 bases and J by 2 bases, with 18 bases between. Germline V gives CDR1 SQVTM, CDR2 ANQGSEA. In DNA form, the CDR3 reads TGCAGCCCCATCGGCTCAGGTCCAAACTATGGCTACACCTTC. Amino acid sequence: CSPIGSGPNYGYTF.

This clonotype was counted at least ten times. The chain links TRBV7-2 to TRBJ1-3; a weak D match, TRBD1 (5 bases). Germline V CDR1 and CDR2: SGHTA, FQGNSA. V gave up 6 bases and J gave up 4 bases, with 19 bases separating them. The CDR3 has 16 residues. CDR3 DNA: TGTGCCAGCAGTTTCTCGAGTCAGGGTTCGGGAAACACCATATATTTT. It is translated as CASSFSSQGSGNTIYF.

This rearrangement joins TRBV4-1 to TRBJ2-2, with 8 bases that match TRBD1. The CDR3 spans 16 residues. Trimming cost V 0 bases and J 5 bases; bases outside gene matches: 5. Germline CDR1 and CDR2: MGHRA and YSYEKL. In DNA, the CDR3 is TGCGCCAGCAGCCAAGATCTAACAGGGGGAACCGGGGAGCTGTTTTTT. It encodes CASSQDLTGGTGELFF.

This clonotype showed up many times. The V call is TRBV5-1, the J call TRBJ2-3, with a tentative D call TRBD2 (5 bases). CDR3 length equals 16 residues. Looked up from germline, CDR1 is SGHRS and CDR2 is YFSETQ. V was shortened by 2 bases and J by 0 bases, with 13 bases between the two germline ends. This CDR3 is CASSFRMRTSTDTQYF. The CDR3 DNA reads as TGCGCCAGCAGCTTTCGCATGCGGACTAGCACAGATACGCAGTATTTT.

This clonotype showed up just a few times. This chain connects TRBV7-9 to TRBJ2-5; 7 bases match TRBD1. Per the germline V gene, CDR1 is SEHNR and CDR2 is FQNEAQ (reference sequence). The CDR3 runs 14 residues. After removal of 5 bases from V and 4 bases from J, the junction contained 7 bases not matched to a gene. In DNA form, the CDR3 reads TGTGCCAGCAGCCCAAGGGACAGATCAGAGACCCAGTACTTC. The encoded protein is CASSPRDRSETQYF.